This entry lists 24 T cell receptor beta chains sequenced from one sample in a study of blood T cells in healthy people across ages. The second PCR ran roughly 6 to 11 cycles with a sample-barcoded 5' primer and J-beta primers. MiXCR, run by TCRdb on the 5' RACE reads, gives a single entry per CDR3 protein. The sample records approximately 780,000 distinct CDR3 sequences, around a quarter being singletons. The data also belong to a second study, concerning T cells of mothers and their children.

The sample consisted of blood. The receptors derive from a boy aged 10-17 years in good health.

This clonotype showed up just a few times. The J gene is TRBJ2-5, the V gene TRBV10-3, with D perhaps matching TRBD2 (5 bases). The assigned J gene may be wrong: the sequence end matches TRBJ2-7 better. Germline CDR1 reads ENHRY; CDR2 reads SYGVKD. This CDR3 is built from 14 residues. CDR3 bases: TGTGCCATCGCCCCGGAGGCCACGAGGAACGAGCAGTACTTC. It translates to CAIAPEATRNEQYF.

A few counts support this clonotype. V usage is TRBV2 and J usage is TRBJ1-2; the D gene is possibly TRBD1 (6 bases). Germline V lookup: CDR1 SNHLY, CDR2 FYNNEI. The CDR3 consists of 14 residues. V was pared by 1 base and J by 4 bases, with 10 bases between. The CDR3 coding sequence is TGTGCCAGCAGTGAAGTGGGGACACCCTATGGCTACACCTTC. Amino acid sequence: CASSEVGTPYGYTF.

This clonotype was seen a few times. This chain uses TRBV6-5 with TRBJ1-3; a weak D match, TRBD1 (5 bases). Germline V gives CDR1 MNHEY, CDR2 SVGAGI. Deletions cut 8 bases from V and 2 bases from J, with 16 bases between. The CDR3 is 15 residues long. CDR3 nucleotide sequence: TGTGCCAGCTCCGCCCGGGCCAGGGCTGGAAACACCATATATTTT. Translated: CASSARARAGNTIYF.

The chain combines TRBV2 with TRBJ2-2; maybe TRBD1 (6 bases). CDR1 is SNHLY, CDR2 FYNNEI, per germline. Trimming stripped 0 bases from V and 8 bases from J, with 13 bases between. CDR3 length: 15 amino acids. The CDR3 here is CASSEALQGLGELFF. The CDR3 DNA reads TGTGCCAGCAGTGAAGCGCTTCAGGGGTTAGGGGAGCTGTTTTTT.

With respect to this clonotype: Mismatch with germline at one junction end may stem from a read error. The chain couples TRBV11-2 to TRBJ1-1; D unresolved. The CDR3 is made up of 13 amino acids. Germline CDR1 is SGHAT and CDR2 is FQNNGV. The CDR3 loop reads CAGSLGRRAEAFF. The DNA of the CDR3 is TGTGCCGGCAGCTTAGGGCGGAGGGCTGAAGCTTTCTTT.

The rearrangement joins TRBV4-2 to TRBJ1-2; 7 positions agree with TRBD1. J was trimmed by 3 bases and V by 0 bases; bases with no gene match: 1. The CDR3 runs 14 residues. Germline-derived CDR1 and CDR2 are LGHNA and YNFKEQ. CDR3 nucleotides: TGTGCCAGCAGCCAAGATAGGGGGCACTATGGCTACACCTTC. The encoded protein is CASSQDRGHYGYTF.

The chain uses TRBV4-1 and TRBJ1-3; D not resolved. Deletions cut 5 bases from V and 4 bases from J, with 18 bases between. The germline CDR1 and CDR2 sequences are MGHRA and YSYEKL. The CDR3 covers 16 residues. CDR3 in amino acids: CASSKSVVLAGNTIYF. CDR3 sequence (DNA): TGCGCCAGCAGCAAAAGCGTGGTCCTTGCCGGAAACACCATATATTTT.

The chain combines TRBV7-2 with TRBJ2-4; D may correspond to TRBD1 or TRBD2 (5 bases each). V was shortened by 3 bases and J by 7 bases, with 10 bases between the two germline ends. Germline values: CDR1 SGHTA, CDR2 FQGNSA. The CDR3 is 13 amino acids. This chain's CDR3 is CASSFGTENIQYF. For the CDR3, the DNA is TGTGCCAGCAGCTTCGGGACGGAGAACATTCAGTACTTC.

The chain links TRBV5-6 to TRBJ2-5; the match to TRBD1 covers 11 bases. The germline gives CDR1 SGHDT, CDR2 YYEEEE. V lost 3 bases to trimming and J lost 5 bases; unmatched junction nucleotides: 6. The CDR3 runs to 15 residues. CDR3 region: CASSYWTGGGETQYF. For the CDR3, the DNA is TGTGCCAGCAGCTACTGGACAGGGGGCGGGGAGACCCAGTACTTC.

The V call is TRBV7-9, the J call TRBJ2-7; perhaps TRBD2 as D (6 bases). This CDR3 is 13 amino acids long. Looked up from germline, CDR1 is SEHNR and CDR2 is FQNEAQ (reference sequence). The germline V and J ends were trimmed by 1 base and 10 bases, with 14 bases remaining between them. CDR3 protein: CASSLEGVGLQYF. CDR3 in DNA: TGTGCCAGCAGCTTAGAGGGCGTGGGACTTCAGTACTTC. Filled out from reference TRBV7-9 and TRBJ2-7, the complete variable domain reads DTGVSQNPRHKITKRGQNVTFRCDPISEHNRLYWYRQTLGQGPEFLTYFQNEAQLEKSRLLSDRFSAERPKGSFSTLEIQRTEQGDSAMYLCASSLEGVGLQYFGPGTRLTVT.

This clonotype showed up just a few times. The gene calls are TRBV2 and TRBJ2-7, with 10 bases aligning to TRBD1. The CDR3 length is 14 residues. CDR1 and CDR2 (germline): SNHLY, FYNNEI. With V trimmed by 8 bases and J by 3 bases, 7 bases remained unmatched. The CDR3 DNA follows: TGTGCCAGCGTCACCGGGACAGGGGACTACGAGCAGTACTTC. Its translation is CASVTGTGDYEQYF.

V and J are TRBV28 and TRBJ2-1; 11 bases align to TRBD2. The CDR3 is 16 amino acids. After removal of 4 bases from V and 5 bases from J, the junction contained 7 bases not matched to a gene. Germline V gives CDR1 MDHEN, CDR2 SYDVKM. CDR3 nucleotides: TGTGCCAGCAGTTCAGTAGCGGGAGGGCCCCACAATGAGCAGTTCTTC. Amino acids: CASSSVAGGPHNEQFF. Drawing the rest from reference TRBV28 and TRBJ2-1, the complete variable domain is DVKVTQSSRYLVKRTGEKVFLECVQDMDHENMFWYRQDPGLGLRLIYFSYDVKMKEKGDIPEGYSVSREKKERFSLILESASTNQTSMYLCASSSVAGGPHNEQFFGPGTRLTVL.

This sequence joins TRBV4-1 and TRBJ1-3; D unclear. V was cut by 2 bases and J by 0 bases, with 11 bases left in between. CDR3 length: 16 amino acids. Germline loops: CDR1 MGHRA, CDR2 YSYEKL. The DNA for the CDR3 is TGCGCCAGCAGCCAACATTTTCAGAACTCTGGAAACACCATATATTTT. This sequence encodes CASSQHFQNSGNTIYF.

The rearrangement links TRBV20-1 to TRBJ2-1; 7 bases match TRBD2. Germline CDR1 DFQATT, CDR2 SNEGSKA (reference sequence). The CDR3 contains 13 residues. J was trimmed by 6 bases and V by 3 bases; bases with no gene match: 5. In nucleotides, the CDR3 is TGCAGTGCTAGGTCGGTAGCGGGCAATGAGCAGTTCTTC. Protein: CSARSVAGNEQFF.

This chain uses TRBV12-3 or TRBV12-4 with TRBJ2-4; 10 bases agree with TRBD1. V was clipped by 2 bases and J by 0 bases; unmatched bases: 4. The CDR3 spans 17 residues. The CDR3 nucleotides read TGTGCCAGCAGTTTAATCGGGACAGGGGAAGCCAAAAACATTCAGTACTTC. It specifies CASSLIGTGEAKNIQYF.

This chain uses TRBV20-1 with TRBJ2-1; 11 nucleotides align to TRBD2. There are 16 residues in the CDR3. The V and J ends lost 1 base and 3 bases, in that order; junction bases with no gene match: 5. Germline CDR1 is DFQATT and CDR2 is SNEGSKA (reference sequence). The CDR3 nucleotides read TGCAGTGCTAGAGGCTTAGCGGGAGGGAACTACAATGAGCAGTTCTTC. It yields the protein CSARGLAGGNYNEQFF.

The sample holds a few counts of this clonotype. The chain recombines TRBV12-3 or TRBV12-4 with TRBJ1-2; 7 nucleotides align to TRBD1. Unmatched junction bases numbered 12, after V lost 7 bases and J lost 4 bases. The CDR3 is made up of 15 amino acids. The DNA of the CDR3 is TGTGCCAGCAACCAACCGGGACAGCTATCCTATGGCTACACCTTC. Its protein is CASNQPGQLSYGYTF.

CDR3: CASSLGQGVVNEQFF. CDR3 bases: TGTGCCAGCAGCTTAGGGCAGGGAGTAGTTAATGAGCAGTTCTTC. The J gene is TRBJ2-1, the V gene TRBV7-2; D might be TRBD1 or TRBD2, each matching 5 bases. The CDR3 sequence is 15 residues long. Germline CDR1 reads SGHTA; CDR2 reads FQGNSA. V lost 1 base to trimming and J lost 7 bases, with 14 bases between them.

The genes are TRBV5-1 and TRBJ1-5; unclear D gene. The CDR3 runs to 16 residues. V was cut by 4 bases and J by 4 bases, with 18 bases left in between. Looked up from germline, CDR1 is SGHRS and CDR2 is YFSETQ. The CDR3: CASSPAAGMQNQPQHF. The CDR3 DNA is TGCGCCAGCAGCCCAGCTGCCGGGATGCAAAATCAGCCCCAGCATTTT.

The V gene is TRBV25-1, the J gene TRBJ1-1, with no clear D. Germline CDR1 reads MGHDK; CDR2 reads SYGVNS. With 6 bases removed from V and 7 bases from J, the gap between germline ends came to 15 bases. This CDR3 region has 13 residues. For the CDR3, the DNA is TGTGCCAGCAGATCCGGGAACCTTGGTGAAGCTTTCTTT. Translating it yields CASRSGNLGEAFF.

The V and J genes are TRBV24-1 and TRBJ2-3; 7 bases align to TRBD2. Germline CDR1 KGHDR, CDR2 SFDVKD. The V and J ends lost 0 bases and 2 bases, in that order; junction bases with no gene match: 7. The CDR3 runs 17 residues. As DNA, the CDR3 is TGTGCCACCAGTGATTTGCCGGGGGGAAGAATCACAGATACGCAGTATTTT. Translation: CATSDLPGGRITDTQYF.

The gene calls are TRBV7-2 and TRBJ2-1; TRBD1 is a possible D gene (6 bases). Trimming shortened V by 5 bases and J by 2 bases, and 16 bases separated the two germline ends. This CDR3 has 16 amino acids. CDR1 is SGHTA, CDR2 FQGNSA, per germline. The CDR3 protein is CASSPVGARPYNEQFF. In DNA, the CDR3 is TGTGCCAGCAGCCCCGTGGGGGCGCGGCCCTACAATGAGCAGTTCTTC.

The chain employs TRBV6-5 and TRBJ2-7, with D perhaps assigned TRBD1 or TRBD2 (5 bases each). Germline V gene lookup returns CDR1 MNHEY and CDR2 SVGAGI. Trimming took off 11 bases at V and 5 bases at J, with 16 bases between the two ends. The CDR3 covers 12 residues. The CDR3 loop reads CAGGRGPHEQYF. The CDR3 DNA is TGTGCCGGAGGACGGGGACCACACGAGCAGTACTTC.

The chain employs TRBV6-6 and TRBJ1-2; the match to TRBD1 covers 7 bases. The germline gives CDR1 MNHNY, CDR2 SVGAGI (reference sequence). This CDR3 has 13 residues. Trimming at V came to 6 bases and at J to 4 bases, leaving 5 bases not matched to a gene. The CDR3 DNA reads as TGTGCCAGCAGCTCACAGGGGATCTATGGCTACACCTTC. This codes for CASSSQGIYGYTF.